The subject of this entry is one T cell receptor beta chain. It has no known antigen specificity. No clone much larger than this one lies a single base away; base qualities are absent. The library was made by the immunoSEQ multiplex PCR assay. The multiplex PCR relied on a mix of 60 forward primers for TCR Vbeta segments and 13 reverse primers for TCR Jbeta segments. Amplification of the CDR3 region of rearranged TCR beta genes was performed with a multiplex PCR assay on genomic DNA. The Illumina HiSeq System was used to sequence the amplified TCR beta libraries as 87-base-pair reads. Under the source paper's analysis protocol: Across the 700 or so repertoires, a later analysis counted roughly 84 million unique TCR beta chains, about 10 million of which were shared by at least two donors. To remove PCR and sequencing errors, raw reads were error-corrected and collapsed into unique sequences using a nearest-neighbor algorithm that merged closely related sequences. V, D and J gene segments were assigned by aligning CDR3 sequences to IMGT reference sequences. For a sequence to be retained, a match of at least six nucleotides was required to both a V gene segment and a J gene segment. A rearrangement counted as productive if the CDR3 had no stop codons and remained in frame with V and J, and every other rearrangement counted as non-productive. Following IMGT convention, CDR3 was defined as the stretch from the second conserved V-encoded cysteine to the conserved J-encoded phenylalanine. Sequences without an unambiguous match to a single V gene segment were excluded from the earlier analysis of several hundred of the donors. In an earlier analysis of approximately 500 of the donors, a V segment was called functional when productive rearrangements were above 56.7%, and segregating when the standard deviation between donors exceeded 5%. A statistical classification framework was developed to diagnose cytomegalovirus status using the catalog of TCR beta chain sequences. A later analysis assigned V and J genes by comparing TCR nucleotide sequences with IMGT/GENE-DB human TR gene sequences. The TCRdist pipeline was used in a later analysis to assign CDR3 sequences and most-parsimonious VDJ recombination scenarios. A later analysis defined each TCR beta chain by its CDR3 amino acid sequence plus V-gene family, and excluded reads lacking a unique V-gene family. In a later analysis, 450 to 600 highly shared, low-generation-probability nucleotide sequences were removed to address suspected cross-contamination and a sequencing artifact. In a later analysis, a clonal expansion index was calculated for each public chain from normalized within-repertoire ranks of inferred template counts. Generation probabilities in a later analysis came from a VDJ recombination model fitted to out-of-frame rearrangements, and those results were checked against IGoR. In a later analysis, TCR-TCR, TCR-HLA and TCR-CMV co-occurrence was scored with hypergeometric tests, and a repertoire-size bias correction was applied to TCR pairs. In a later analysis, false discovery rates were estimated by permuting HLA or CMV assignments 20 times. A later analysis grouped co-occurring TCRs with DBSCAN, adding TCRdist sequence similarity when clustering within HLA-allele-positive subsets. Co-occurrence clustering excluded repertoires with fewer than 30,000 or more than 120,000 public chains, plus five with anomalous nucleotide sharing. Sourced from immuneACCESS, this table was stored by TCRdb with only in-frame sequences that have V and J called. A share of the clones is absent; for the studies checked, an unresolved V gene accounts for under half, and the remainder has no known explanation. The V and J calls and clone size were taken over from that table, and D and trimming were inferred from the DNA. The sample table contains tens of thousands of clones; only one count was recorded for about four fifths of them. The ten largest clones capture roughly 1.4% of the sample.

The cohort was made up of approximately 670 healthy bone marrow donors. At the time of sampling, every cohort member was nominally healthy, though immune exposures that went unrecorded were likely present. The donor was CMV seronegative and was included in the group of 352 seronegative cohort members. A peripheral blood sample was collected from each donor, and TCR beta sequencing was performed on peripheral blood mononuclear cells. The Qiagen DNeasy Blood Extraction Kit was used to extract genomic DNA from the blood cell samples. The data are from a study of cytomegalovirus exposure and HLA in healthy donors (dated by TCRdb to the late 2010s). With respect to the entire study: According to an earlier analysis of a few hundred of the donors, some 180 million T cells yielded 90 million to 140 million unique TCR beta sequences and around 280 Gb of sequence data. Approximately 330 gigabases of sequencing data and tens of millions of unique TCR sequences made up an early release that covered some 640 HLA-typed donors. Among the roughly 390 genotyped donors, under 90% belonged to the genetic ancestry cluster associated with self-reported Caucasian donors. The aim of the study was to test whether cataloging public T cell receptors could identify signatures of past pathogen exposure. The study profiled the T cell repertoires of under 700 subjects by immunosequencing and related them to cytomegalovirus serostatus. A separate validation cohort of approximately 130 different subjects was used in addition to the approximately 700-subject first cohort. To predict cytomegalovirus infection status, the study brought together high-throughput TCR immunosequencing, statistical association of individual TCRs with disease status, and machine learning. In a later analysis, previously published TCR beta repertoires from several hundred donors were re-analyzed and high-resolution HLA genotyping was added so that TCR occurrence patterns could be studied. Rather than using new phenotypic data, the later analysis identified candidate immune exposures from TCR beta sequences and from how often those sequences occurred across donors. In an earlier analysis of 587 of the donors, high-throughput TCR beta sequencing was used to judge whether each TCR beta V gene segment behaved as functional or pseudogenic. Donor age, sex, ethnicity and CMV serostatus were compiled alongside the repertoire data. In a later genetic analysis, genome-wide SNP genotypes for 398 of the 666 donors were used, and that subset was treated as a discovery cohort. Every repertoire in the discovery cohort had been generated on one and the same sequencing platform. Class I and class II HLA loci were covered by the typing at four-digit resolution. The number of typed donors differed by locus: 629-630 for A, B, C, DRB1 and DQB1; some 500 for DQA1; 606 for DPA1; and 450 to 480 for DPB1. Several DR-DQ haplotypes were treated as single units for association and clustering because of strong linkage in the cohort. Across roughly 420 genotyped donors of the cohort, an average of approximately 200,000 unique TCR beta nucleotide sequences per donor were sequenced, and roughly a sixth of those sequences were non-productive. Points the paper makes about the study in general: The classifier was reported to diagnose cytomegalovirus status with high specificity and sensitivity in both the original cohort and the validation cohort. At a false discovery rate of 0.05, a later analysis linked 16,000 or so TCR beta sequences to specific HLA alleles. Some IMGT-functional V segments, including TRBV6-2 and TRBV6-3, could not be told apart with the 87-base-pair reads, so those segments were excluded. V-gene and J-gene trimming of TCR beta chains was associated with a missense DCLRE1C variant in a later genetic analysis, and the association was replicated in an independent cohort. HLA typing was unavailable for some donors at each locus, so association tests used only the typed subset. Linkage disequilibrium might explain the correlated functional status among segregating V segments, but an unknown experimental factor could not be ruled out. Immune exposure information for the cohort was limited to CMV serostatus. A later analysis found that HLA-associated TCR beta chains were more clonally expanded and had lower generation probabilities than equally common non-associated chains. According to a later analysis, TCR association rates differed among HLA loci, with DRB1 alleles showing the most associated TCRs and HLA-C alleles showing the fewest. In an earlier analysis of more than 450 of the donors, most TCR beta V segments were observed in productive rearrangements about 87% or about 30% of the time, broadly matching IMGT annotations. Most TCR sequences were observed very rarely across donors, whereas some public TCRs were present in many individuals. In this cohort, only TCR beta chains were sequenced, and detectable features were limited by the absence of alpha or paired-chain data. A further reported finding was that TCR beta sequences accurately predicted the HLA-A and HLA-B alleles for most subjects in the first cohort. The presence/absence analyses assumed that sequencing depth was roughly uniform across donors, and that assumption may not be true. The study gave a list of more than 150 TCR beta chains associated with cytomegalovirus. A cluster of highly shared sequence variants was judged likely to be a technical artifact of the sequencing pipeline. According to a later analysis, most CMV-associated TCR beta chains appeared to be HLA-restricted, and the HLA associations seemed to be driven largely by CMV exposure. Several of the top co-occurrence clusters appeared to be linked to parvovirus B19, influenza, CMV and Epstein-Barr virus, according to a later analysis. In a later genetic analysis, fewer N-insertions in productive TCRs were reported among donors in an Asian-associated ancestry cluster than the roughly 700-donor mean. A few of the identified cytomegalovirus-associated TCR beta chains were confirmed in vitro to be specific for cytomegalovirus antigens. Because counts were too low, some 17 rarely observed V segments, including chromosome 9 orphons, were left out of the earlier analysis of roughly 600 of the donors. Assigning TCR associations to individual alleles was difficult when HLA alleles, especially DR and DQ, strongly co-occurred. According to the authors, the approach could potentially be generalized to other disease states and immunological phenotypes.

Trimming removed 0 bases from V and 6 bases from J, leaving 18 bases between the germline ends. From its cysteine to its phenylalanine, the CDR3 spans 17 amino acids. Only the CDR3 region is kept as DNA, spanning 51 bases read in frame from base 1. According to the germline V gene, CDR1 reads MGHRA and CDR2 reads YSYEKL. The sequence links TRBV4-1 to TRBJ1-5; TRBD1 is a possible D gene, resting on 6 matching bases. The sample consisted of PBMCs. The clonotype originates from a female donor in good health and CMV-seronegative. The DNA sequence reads TGCGCCAGCAGCCAAGATCGAGCCAGGGGACGCACTCAGCCCCAGCATTTT. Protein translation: CASSQDRARGRTQPQHF.